The rows below give T cell receptor beta chains drawn from one sample of a study of identical twins' blood T cells. MiXCR, applied by TCRdb to the 5' RACE reads, yields one record per CDR3 protein. There are roughly 340,000 distinct CDR3 sequences in the sample; roughly 27% occur only once, and roughly 6.1% lies in the top ten. Sequencing was carried out using PBMCs. Receptors were obtained from a woman aged 18 to 55 in good health. Each CDR3 is given with its conserved first and last residue. The D gene is left open where the match is weak. A row's size may be missing; if present it is once, few, many or a size class.

cdr3_aa cdr3_nt clone_size d_call j_call v_call
CASSQRRTDYNEQFF TGTGCCAGCAGCCAACGCCGGACAGATTACAATGAGCAGTTCTTC few NA TRBJ2-1 TRBV11-2
CASSLYGRNEEQYF TGTGCCAGTAGCTTATATGGACGAAACGAAGAGCAGTACTTC few NA TRBJ2-7 TRBV19
CAISTTPFYEQYF TGTGCCATCTCGACTACTCCTTTTTACGAGCAGTACTTC NA NA TRBJ2-7 TRBV28
CASAPGRRTEAFF TGTGCCAGCGCCCCGGGGAGGAGGACTGAAGCTTTCTTT NA NA TRBJ1-1 TRBV6-2/TRBV6-3
CSARRSEGTGELFF TGCAGTGCTAGGCGCTCCGAGGGCACCGGGGAGCTGTTTTTT many NA TRBJ2-2 TRBV20-1
CSARGPVNTEAFF TGCAGTGCTAGAGGACCGGTGAACACTGAAGCTTTCTTT NA NA TRBJ1-1 TRBV20-1
CASSFSGTKPDTQYF TGCGCCAGCAGCTTTTCTGGGACGAAACCAGATACGCAGTATTTT NA NA TRBJ2-3 TRBV5-1
CASSQGEAGELFF TGTGCCAGCAGCCAGGGGGAAGCCGGGGAGCTGTTTTTT few NA TRBJ2-2 TRBV4-2
CASSLFGPQETQYF TGTGCCAGCAGTTTATTTGGCCCGCAAGAGACCCAGTACTTC NA NA TRBJ2-5 TRBV12-3/TRBV12-4
CASSLNHLSGNTIYF TGTGCCAGCAGCTTAAACCACCTTTCTGGAAACACCATATATTTT NA NA TRBJ1-3 TRBV7-2
CAISDGYNEQFF TGTGCCATCAGTGACGGGTACAATGAGCAGTTCTTC few NA TRBJ2-1 TRBV10-3
CASSPRDTKNTEAFF TGTGCCAGCAGCCCTCGGGACACCAAGAACACTGAAGCTTTCTTT few NA TRBJ1-1 TRBV3-1
CSAAAQGDSPLHF TGCAGTGCCGCCGCTCAAGGGGATTCACCCCTCCACTTT few NA TRBJ1-6 TRBV20-1
CASSLRTTDTQYF TGCGCCAGCAGCTTGCGGACCACAGATACGCAGTATTTT many NA TRBJ2-3 TRBV5-1
CAIERGSYNEQFF TGTGCCATTGAGAGAGGCTCCTACAATGAGCAGTTCTTC NA NA TRBJ2-1 TRBV21-1
CSVVGQGMKFF TGCAGCGTTGTCGGGCAGGGTATGAAGTTCTTC NA NA TRBJ2-1 TRBV29-1
CSVKGGESYEQYF TGCAGCGTAAAGGGTGGTGAATCCTACGAGCAGTACTTC few NA TRBJ2-7 TRBV29-1
CASGQSPQGGYTF TGTGCCAGCGGGCAGAGTCCGCAGGGCGGCTACACCTTC NA NA TRBJ1-2 TRBV2
CSVGSGSRYEQYF TGCAGCGTTGGTTCCGGGAGTCGCTACGAGCAGTACTTC NA NA TRBJ2-7 TRBV29-1
CSARDIRTGTMNTGELFF TGCAGTGCTAGAGATATACGAACCGGGACAATGAACACCGGGGAGCTGTTTTTT NA NA TRBJ2-2 TRBV20-1
CASSATPGAAGELFF TGTGCCAGCAGCGCCACCCCTGGGGCGGCCGGGGAGCTGTTTTTT many NA TRBJ2-2 TRBV9
CASSLVPSQAQHF TGCGCCAGCAGCTTGGTGCCCTCCCAAGCCCAGCATTTT NA NA TRBJ1-5 TRBV5-1
CASGFDGAYGYTF TGTGCTAGTGGTTTCGATGGAGCCTATGGCTACACCTTC NA NA TRBJ1-2 TRBV12-5
CASSYTYGYEQYF TGTGCCAGCAGTTACACCTACGGCTACGAGCAGTACTTC once NA TRBJ2-7 TRBV6-6
CSVARDSWDEAFF TGCAGCGTTGCCAGGGATTCTTGGGATGAAGCTTTCTTT NA NA TRBJ1-1 TRBV29-1
CASSPPTSTSSYNEQFF TGTGCCAGCAGCCCCCCAACTAGCACGAGCTCCTACAATGAGCAGTTCTTC few NA TRBJ2-1 TRBV7-9
CASSSQGGSTEAFF TGTGCCAGCAGCTCACAGGGCGGATCCACTGAAGCTTTCTTT NA NA TRBJ1-1 TRBV7-9
CASSHSKGKGSYNEQFF TGTGCCAGCAGCCATTCCAAAGGGAAGGGATCCTACAATGAGCAGTTCTTC NA NA TRBJ2-1 TRBV3-1
CSATSPYYNEQFF TGCAGTGCTACATCCCCATATTACAATGAGCAGTTCTTC NA NA TRBJ2-1 TRBV20-1
CSVEKTTSGWTDTQYF TGCAGCGTTGAGAAGACGACTAGCGGATGGACAGATACGCAGTATTTT NA TRBD2 TRBJ2-3 TRBV29-1
CASRETGKNEKLFF TGTGCCAGCAGGGAAACAGGGAAGAATGAAAAACTGTTTTTT many NA TRBJ1-4 TRBV2
CASSLGVIWPNTEAFF TGCGCCAGCAGCTTGGGGGTAATTTGGCCGAACACTGAAGCTTTCTTT NA NA TRBJ1-1 TRBV5-1
CSANRQLSTMYEQFF TGCAGTGCTAACCGACAGCTCTCGACCATGTATGAGCAGTTCTTC NA NA TRBJ2-1 TRBV20-1
CRARSRDSYTEAFF TGCAGGGCTAGATCCCGGGACAGCTACACTGAAGCTTTCTTT NA TRBD1 TRBJ1-1 TRBV20-1
CASSELTAPTNYGYTF TGTGCCAGCAGTGAATTGACAGCACCAACTAACTATGGCTACACCTTC few NA TRBJ1-2 TRBV6-1
CSARANNRGLGYGYTF TGCAGTGCTAGAGCCAACAACAGGGGATTGGGCTATGGCTACACCTTC once TRBD1 TRBJ1-2 TRBV20-1
CASSPRVGLTYEQYF TGTGCCAGTAGTCCCCGCGTAGGTCTAACCTACGAGCAGTACTTC few NA TRBJ2-7 TRBV19
CASSQQAYLSNYGYTF TGCGCCAGCAGCCAGCAGGCTTACCTATCTAACTATGGCTACACCTTC NA NA TRBJ1-2 TRBV4-3
CASRGETGAFNQPQHF TGTGCCAGCAGAGGGGAAACAGGGGCCTTCAATCAGCCCCAGCATTTT few TRBD1 TRBJ1-5 TRBV6-1
CASSLGAGEQYF TGTGCCAGCAGCTTGGGAGCGGGGGAGCAGTACTTC NA TRBD2 TRBJ2-7 TRBV5-6
CSARDFRARKSTDTQYF TGCAGTGCTAGAGATTTCCGGGCCAGGAAGTCCACAGATACGCAGTATTTT many NA TRBJ2-3 TRBV20-1
CAAVAGSTEAFF TGTGCCGCAGTCGCGGGTTCCACTGAAGCTTTCTTT few NA TRBJ1-1 TRBV19
CSVVWPVDTEAFF TGCAGCGTTGTATGGCCGGTGGATACTGAAGCTTTCTTT few NA TRBJ1-1 TRBV29-1
CASSPPDGYNEQFF TGTGCCAGCAGCCCACCCGACGGCTACAATGAGCAGTTCTTC few NA TRBJ2-1 TRBV3-1
CASSLWRVTTTGELFF TGTGCCAGCAGCTTATGGCGTGTGACAACCACCGGGGAGCTGTTTTTT few NA TRBJ2-2 TRBV11-2
CASSFQQGEYNEQFF TGTGCCAGCAGCTTTCAACAGGGGGAGTACAATGAGCAGTTCTTC NA TRBD1 TRBJ2-1 TRBV11-2